This TCR beta chain originates from a study of spatial heterogeneity in lung cancer. Overall study results and limits: Expanded intratumoral alpha and beta TCR counts tracked tumor mutation counts.

TCRdb ran MiXCR on the 5' RACE reads and lists one entry per CDR3 protein. The sample has about 23,000 distinct CDR3 sequences, over 4% seen once. As for time point: sample taken at primary tumor resection. In each case, whole RNA from tumor, nontumor lung or frozen PBMC was sequenced unsorted. In its sample, this clonotype was seen many times. Its antigen remains unknown. Sample: lung tumor tissue, taken at surgery. This receptor was taken from a male donor with early-stage non-small cell lung cancer.

CDR3 in DNA: TGTGCCAGCAGTTTTGGCAGGGGGCAGGGTACGCAGTATTTT. It yields the protein CASSFGRGQGTQYF. The V and J genes are TRBV28 and TRBJ2-3, with 8 positions matching TRBD1. CDR3 length equals 14 residues. Germline V CDR1 and CDR2: MDHEN, SYDVKM. V lost 3 bases and J lost 8; bases outside the gene matches: 7.